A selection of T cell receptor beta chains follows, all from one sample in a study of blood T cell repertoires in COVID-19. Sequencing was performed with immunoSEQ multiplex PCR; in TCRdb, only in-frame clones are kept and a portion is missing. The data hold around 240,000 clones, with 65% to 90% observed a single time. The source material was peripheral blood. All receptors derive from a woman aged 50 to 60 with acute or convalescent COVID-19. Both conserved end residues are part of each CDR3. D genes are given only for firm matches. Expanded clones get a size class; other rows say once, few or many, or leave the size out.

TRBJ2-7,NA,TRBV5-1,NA,TGCGCCAGCAGCCTCGGAACAGAAAGCTACGAGCAGTACTTC,CASSLGTESYEQYF
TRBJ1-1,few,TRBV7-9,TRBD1,TGTGCCAGCAGCATACAGGGGGCGGGGACTGAAGCTTTCTTT,CASSIQGAGTEAFF
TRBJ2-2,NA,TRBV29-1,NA,TGCAGCGTCGTGCGCACCACCGGGGAGCTGTTTTTT,CSVVRTTGELFF
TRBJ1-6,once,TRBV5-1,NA,TGCGCCAGCAGCTTGGCCCGGGGGAACACCAATTCACCCCTCCACTTT,CASSLARGNTNSPLHF
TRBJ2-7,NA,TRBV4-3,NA,TGCGCCAGCAGCCAAGCAGGCTCCTACGAGCAGTACTTC,CASSQAGSYEQYF
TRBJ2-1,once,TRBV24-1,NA,TGTGCCACCAGTGCGGGGAGCTCCTACAATGAGCAGTTCTTC,CATSAGSSYNEQFF
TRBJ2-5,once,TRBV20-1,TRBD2,TGCAGTGCTAGTGGGACTAGCGGCCACCAAGAGACCCAGTACTTC,CSASGTSGHQETQYF
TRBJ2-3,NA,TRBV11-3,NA,TGTGCCAGCAGTTCCATGGGGGCTCCCACAGATACGCAGTATTTT,CASSSMGAPTDTQYF
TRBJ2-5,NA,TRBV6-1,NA,TGTGCCAGCAGTGAAATAGGGCGGGAACCGGAGACCCAGTACTTC,CASSEIGREPETQYF
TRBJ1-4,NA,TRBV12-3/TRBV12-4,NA,TGTGCCAGCAAGCAGGGACAAGAAAAACTGTTTTTT,CASKQGQEKLFF
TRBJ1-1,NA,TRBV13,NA,TGTGCCAGCAGCCCAGGGTTCACTGAAGCTTTCTTT,CASSPGFTEAFF
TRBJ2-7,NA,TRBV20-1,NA,TGCAGTGCTAGTAGAAGGGGCAGCTCCTACGAGCAGTACTTC,CSASRRGSSYEQYF
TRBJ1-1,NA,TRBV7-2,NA,TGTGCCAGCAGCTTAGAGTCCGGGGCGCGGGGCACTGAAGCTTTCTTT,CASSLESGARGTEAFF
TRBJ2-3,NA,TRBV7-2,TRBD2,TGTGCCAGCAGGGGACTAGCGGGGGGGAGGCCAGATACGCAGTATTTT,CASRGLAGGRPDTQYF
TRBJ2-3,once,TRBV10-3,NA,TGTGCCATCAGTACAGGGACCCCAGATACGCAGTATTTT,CAISTGTPDTQYF
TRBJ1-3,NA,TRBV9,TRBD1,TGTGCCAGCAGCGCACTACAGGGGCCTGGAAACACCATATATTTT,CASSALQGPGNTIYF
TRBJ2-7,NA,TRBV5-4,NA,TGTGCCACGGCAGGCGATACCTACGAGCAGTACTTC,CATAGDTYEQYF
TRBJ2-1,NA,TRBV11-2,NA,TGTGCCAGCAGTAAAGCAGGGGATGAGCAGTTCTTC,CASSKAGDEQFF
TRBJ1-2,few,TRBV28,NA,TGTGCCAGCAGTTTATGGACCACCACCAGGGGTGGCTACACCTTC,CASSLWTTTRGGYTF
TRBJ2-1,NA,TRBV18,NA,TGTGCCAGCTCATCCTCAGGGGTCTGGCCCAATGAGCAGTTCTTC,CASSSSGVWPNEQFF
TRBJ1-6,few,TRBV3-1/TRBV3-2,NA,TGTGCCAGCAGTCCACTAGGGCGGATCGATCTCAATTCACCCCTCCACTTT,CASSPLGRIDLNSPLHF
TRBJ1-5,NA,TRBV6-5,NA,TGTGCCAGCAGAACCGGTGCCCCCCATAATCAGCCCCAGCATTTT,CASRTGAPHNQPQHF
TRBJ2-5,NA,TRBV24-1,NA,TGTGCCACCAGACCTCGAAGCGGCCTGACCCAGTACTTC,CATRPRSGLTQYF
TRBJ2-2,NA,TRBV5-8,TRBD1,TGTGCCAGCAGCTTCCGACAGGGGTGGACCGGGGAGCTGTTTTTT,CASSFRQGWTGELFF
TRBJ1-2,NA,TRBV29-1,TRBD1,TGCAGCGTTTTTGGGACAGCGTCCAGCTACACCTTC,CSVFGTASSYTF
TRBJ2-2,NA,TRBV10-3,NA,TGTGCCATCAGTGAGGACAGCACCGGGGAGCTGTTTTTT,CAISEDSTGELFF
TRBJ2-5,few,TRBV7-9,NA,TGTGCCAGCAGAGACAGTAACCGAGAGACCCAGTACTTC,CASRDSNRETQYF
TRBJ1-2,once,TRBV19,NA,TGTGCCAGTAGTATACAGGCAGGGGAGATCTATGGCTACACCTTC,CASSIQAGEIYGYTF
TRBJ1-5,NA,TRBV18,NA,TGTGCCAGCTCGTCGGCACAGGCGAATCAGCCCCAGCATTTT,CASSSAQANQPQHF
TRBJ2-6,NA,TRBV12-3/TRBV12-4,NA,TGTGCCAGCAGAGCCTCTGGGGCCAACGTCCTGACTTTC,CASRASGANVLTF
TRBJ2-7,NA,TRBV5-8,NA,TGTGCCAGCAGATCCAAAGAGGACATTTACGAGCAGTACTTC,CASRSKEDIYEQYF
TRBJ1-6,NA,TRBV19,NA,TGTGCCAGTAGAGAGGTGTGGAGCTCCTATAATTCACCCCTCCACTTT,CASREVWSSYNSPLHF
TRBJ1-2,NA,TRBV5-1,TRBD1,TGCGCCAGCAGCTTACAGGGGGCCGAGGGCTACACCTTC,CASSLQGAEGYTF